Following are 10 T cell receptor beta chains from one sample sequenced in a study of cytomegalovirus exposure and HLA in healthy donors. A multiplex PCR was run with 60 Vbeta primers and 13 Jbeta primers. Clones were read by immunoSEQ multiplex PCR, and TCRdb kept only the in-frame ones, dropping some. The data show roughly 120,000 clones, with over 70% seen just once and 1.5% to 2% held by the top ten. Material for sequencing was PBMCs. The receptors come from a woman between 18 and 29 years old in good health and CMV-seronegative.

The chain is built from TRBV6-1 and TRBJ2-7, with 7 bases matching TRBD1. The V gene's germline CDR1 is MNHNS and CDR2 SASEGT. The trim removed 7 bases at V and 0 bases at J, leaving 6 bases unmatched. The CDR3 runs 14 residues. The CDR3 spells CASTFGTVSYEQYF. DNA for the CDR3: TGTGCCAGCACCTTCGGGACAGTCTCCTACGAGCAGTACTTC.

The chain is built from TRBV6-6 and TRBJ2-7; 8 nucleotides agree with TRBD1. Per the germline V gene, CDR1 is MNHNY and CDR2 is SVGAGI (reference sequence). This CDR3 has 15 amino acids. V lost 0 bases, J lost 2 bases, and 3 bases stayed unmatched. The CDR3 loop reads CASSYSPGGPYEQYF. Written as DNA, the CDR3 is TGTGCCAGCAGTTACTCTCCAGGGGGCCCCTACGAGCAGTACTTC.

The V call is TRBV7-8, the J call TRBJ2-1, with D uncertain. This CDR3 comprises 14 residues. The V end lost 2 bases, the J end lost 1 base, and 6 bases lay between the germline ends. Germline CDR1 is SGHVS and CDR2 is FQNEAQ. DNA of the CDR3: TGTGCCAGCAGCTTAAATCCATCCTACAATGAGCAGTTCTTC. Its translation: CASSLNPSYNEQFF.

The genes are TRBV5-1 and TRBJ1-4; no reliable D call. Germline CDR1 is SGHRS and CDR2 is YFSETQ. This CDR3 has 15 residues. The germline V and J ends were trimmed by 0 bases and 0 bases, with 6 bases remaining between them. CDR3 nucleotide sequence: TGCGCCAGCAGCTTGGGCGGGTCAACTAATGAAAAACTGTTTTTT. This codes for CASSLGGSTNEKLFF.

This clone was seen a single time. The genes are TRBV19 and TRBJ1-5; 7 bases map to TRBD1. The CDR3 runs to 15 residues. Germline V gene lookup returns CDR1 LNHDA and CDR2 SQIVND (reference sequence). V shed 3 bases and J 5 bases; nucleotides not matched to a gene: 7. CDR3 amino acids: CASSIPTGTDQPQHF. The CDR3 bases are TGTGCCAGTAGTATCCCGACAGGGACTGATCAGCCCCAGCATTTT.

Concerning this clone: The sample carries other DNA sequences with the same CDR3. The J gene is TRBJ1-2, the V gene TRBV7-2; D gene uncertain. Germline assignment: CDR1 SGHTA and CDR2 FQGNSA. CDR3 length: 15 residues. V lost 0 bases to trimming and J lost 4 bases, with 12 bases between them. CDR3 residues: CASSLALQAFYGYTF. The CDR3 region has the DNA TGTGCCAGCAGCTTAGCTCTTCAGGCATTCTATGGCTACACCTTC.

This rearrangement joins TRBV28 to TRBJ2-3; D remains ambiguous. With 6 bases removed from V and 0 bases from J, the gap between germline ends came to 7 bases. The CDR3 sequence is 13 residues long. Germline CDR1 is MDHEN and CDR2 is SYDVKM. The CDR3 region has the DNA TGTGCCAGCAGGATTACTAGCACAGATACGCAGTATTTT. It is translated as CASRITSTDTQYF.

This clone appeared once. The chain combines TRBV7-9 with TRBJ1-3; TRBD1 agrees at 7 bases. Germline-derived CDR1 and CDR2 are SEHNR and FQNEAQ (reference sequence). Trimming took 5 bases from V and 0 from J; bases not matched to a gene: 7. The CDR3 spans 16 residues. The CDR3 nucleotides are TGTGCCAGCAGCCGGCGGGACAGAACCTCTGGAAACACCATATATTTT. Its translation: CASSRRDRTSGNTIYF.

The J gene is TRBJ1-3, the V gene TRBV5-4, with D unclear. The CDR3 covers 16 residues. Trimming shortened V by 0 bases and J by 0 bases, and 10 bases separated the two germline ends. Germline CDR1 SGHNT, CDR2 YYREEE (reference sequence). CDR3 residues: CASSLGLESSGNTIYF. In nucleotides, the CDR3 is TGTGCCAGCAGCTTGGGACTGGAGAGCTCTGGAAACACCATATATTTT. The full variable domain, completed using reference TRBV5-4 and TRBJ1-3, is ETGVTQSPTHLIKTRGQQVTLRCSSQSGHNTVSWYQQALGQGPQFIFQYYREEENGRGNFPPRFSGLQFPNYSSELNVNALELDDSALYLCASSLGLESSGNTIYFGEGSWLTVV.

The gene calls are TRBV27 and TRBJ2-7; D perhaps matches TRBD1 (6 bases). CDR3 size: 15 residues. Trimming took off 2 bases at V and 4 bases at J, with 15 bases between the two ends. CDR1 and CDR2 from the germline V gene are MNHEY and SMNVEV (reference sequence). DNA of the CDR3: TGTGCCAGCAGTTTACGACCGGACAGACCGTACGAGCAGTACTTC. Protein sequence: CASSLRPDRPYEQYF.